The TCR beta chain under discussion was sequenced for a study of cytomegalovirus exposure and HLA in healthy donors. Study-wide findings and caveats: In a later analysis, V- and J-gene trimming of beta chains associated with a DCLRE1C missense variant, replicated independently. Later analysis suggested links between common viral pathogens and several top significant clusters.

Turning to this clone: Its matching antigen is unknown.

The PCR employed 60 Vbeta primers together with 13 Jbeta primers. The repertoire was sequenced with immunoSEQ multiplex PCR; TCRdb's copy has only in-frame clones and lacks some. The repertoire holds roughly 120,000 clones, about 78% seen once, with just under 8.5% in the top ten. V gave up 5 bases and J gave up 2 bases; unmatched junction bases: 5. Germline CDR1 is SGHTA and CDR2 is FQGNSA. This CDR3 has 14 residues. The chain is built from TRBV7-2 and TRBJ1-1; TRBD1 matches 7 bases. The sequenced material came from PBMCs. The clonotype comes from a woman between 40 and 50 years old in good health and CMV-seropositive. CDR3 amino acids: CASSKGQYNTEAFF. The CDR3 DNA follows: TGTGCCAGCAGCAAGGGACAGTACAACACTGAAGCTTTCTTT.